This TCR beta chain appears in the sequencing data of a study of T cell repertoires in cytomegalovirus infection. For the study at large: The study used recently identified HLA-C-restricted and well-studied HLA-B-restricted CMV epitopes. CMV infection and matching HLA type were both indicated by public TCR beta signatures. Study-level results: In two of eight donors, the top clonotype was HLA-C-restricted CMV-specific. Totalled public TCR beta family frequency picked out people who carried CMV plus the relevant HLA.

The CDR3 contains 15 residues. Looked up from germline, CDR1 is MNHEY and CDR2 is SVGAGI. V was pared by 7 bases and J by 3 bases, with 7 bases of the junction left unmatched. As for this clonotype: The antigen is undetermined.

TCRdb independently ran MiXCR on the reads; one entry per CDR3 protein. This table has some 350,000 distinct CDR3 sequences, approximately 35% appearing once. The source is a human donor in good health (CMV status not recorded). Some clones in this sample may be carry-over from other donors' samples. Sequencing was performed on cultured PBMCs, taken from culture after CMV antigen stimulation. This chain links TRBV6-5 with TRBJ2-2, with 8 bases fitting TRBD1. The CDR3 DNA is TGTGCCAGCAAAAACAGGGGGGTCGACACCGGGGAGCTGTTTTTT. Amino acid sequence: CASKNRGVDTGELFF.